This T cell receptor beta chain was profiled in a study of CD8+ T cells in alopecia areata. Sequencing relied on a cDNA template that was reverse transcribed from extracted RNA. The method was immunoSEQ multiplex PCR; TCRdb's version includes in-frame clones alone and lacks a portion of them. There are 130,000 to 150,000 clones in the sample; 45% to 60% occur only once, and roughly 0.92% lies in the top ten. Researchers gathered lesional scalp punch biopsies and peripheral blood from patients with alopecia areata. A word on this clone: Its specificity is unknown.

CDR1 and CDR2 from the germline V gene are SQVTM and ANQGSEA. The CDR3 totals 13 residues. Trimming stripped 5 bases from V and 2 bases from J, with 7 bases between. Study outcomes and limitations: Relative to mice, TCR sharing across patients was less clear, a difference possibly HLA-related.

Sample: CD4+ T cells sorted from blood, taken at week 0. The receptor comes from a human donor with alopecia areata. The chain is built from TRBV29-1 and TRBJ2-6, with D uncertain. The CDR3 DNA follows: TGCAGCGTTTCAGAGGCTGGGGCCAACGTCCTGACTTTC. Protein: CSVSEAGANVLTF.